Listed below are T cell receptor beta chains from one sample, sequenced in a study of regulatory T cells in long-lasting Graves disease. Each CDR3 protein is one row after TCRdb ran MiXCR on the multiplex PCR reads. The data show some 280,000 distinct CDR3 sequences, around 23% seen once. The sequencing used peripheral blood mononuclear cells (PBMCs), collected when the disease was refractory, from a patient treated with antithyroid drugs. The receptor source for this set is a female donor with Graves disease. CDR3s include the opening cysteine and the closing phenylalanine or tryptophan. A D gene is named only where the DNA matches it firmly. Size is omitted from some rows. Given values are once, few, many or a class for expanded clones.

clone_size	v_call	j_call	d_call	cdr3_nt	cdr3_aa
many	TRBV5-6	TRBJ2-5	NA	TGTGCCAGCAGCTTCGACTTTAAGACCCAGTACTTC	CASSFDFKTQYF
many	TRBV6-5	TRBJ1-1	NA	TGTGCCAGCAGTTACGTCGGAGTGTCGAACACTGAAGCTTTCTTT	CASSYVGVSNTEAFF
few	TRBV7-9	TRBJ2-5	TRBD2	TGTGCCAGCAGCCCCGGAGGGGGGACTCCTACGTTACAACTAGCGGGAGTCGTAGAGACCCAGTACTTC	CASSPGGGTPTLQLAGVVETQYF
many	TRBV6-5	TRBJ1-1	NA	TGTGCCAGCAGTTACTCGTCTCGGGACACTGAAGCTTTCTTT	CASSYSSRDTEAFF
many	TRBV28	TRBJ1-2	TRBD1	TGTGCCAGCAGTTTAAGAGGGGGCGGCTACACCTTC	CASSLRGGGYTF
hyperexpanded	TRBV7-2	TRBJ2-5	NA	TGTGCCAGCAGCTTAATTAGCGTCTACCAAGAGACCCAGTACTTC	CASSLISVYQETQYF
few	TRBV6-1	TRBJ1-2	TRBD1	TGTGCCAGCAGTCCCCCGGGACAGACCTATGGCTACACCTTC	CASSPPGQTYGYTF
many	TRBV28	TRBJ2-5	NA	TGTGCCAGCAGCTCCGGACTGCGGGGGACCCAGTACTTC	CASSSGLRGTQYF
few	TRBV20-1	TRBJ2-2	TRBD1	TGCAGTGCTAAGGGGACAGGGGGGACCGGGGAGCTGTTTTTT	CSAKGTGGTGELFF
many	TRBV11-2	TRBJ1-5	TRBD1	TGTGCCAGCAGCTTTGGGACAGGGGGCGATCAGCCCCAGCATTTT	CASSFGTGGDQPQHF
once	TRBV30	TRBJ2-2	NA	TGTGCCTTGACGGACAACACCGGGGAGCTGTTTTTT	CALTDNTGELFF
once	TRBV2	TRBJ2-1	TRBD2	TGTGCCTGCACAGGACTAGCGGCTTTGGGAGAGCAGTTCTTC	CACTGLAALGEQFF
NA	TRBV6-1	TRBJ2-1	TRBD2	TGTGCCAGCAGTGGCTGGCTAGCGGGTAGCAATGAGCAGTTCTTC	CASSGWLAGSNEQFF
NA	TRBV30	TRBJ1-1	NA	TGTGCCTGGAGTTTAGAACTGGCCACTGAAGCTTTCTTT	CAWSLELATEAFF
many	TRBV7-2	TRBJ1-4	NA	TGTGCCAGCAGCTTAGAACAGAGGAATGAAAAACTGTTTTTT	CASSLEQRNEKLFF
NA	TRBV5-1	TRBJ1-2	TRBD1	TGCGCCAGCAGCTTGGACGGACAGGGAGAAGGCTACACCTTC	CASSLDGQGEGYTF
NA	TRBV12-3/TRBV12-4	TRBJ1-5	NA	TGTGCCAGCAGTTTGGGATTTAGCAATCAGCCCCAGCATTTT	CASSLGFSNQPQHF
NA	TRBV7-8	TRBJ2-2	NA	TGTGCCAGCAGCTTAGTTGGACTATTGAACACCGGGGAGCTGTTTTTT	CASSLVGLLNTGELFF
NA	TRBV4-1	TRBJ2-2	NA	TGCGCCAGCAGCCAAGTTCGGCCCGGGGAGCTGTTTTTT	CASSQVRPGELFF
NA	TRBV9	TRBJ2-7	TRBD1	TGTGCCAGCAGCGTAGAAATGACAGGGGGGACCTACGAGCAGTACTTC	CASSVEMTGGTYEQYF
NA	TRBV28	TRBJ2-3	NA	TGTGCCAGCAGTCTGATGCGGACAGATACGCAGTATTTT	CASSLMRTDTQYF
few	TRBV19	TRBJ2-5	NA	TGTGCCAGTAGTATAGATGCGGCTTCAGGGATGGAGACCCAGTACTTC	CASSIDAASGMETQYF
NA	TRBV4-2	TRBJ1-6	NA	TGTGCCAGCAGCCAAGAATCCACTAATAATAATTCACCCCTCCACTTT	CASSQESTNNNSPLHF
NA	TRBV29-1	TRBJ2-5	TRBD1	TGCAGCGTTGTTCCCCAATGGGACAGCCAAGAGACCCAGTACTTC	CSVVPQWDSQETQYF
many	TRBV7-8	TRBJ2-5	TRBD1	TGTGCCAGCATCGGACAGGCCCTAAGGGACCAAGAGACCCAGTACTTC	CASIGQALRDQETQYF
few	TRBV6-1	TRBJ2-5	NA	TGTGCCAGCGCTACGGATACCCAAGAGACCCAGTACTTC	CASATDTQETQYF
few	TRBV7-6	TRBJ2-4	NA	TGTGCCAGCAGCCCCGACAGCCGTAACGCCAAAAACATTCAGTACTTC	CASSPDSRNAKNIQYF
NA	TRBV4-3	TRBJ2-5	NA	TGCGCCAGCTCCAAGGGGGCTAGCGGAGAGACCCAGTACTTC	CASSKGASGETQYF
few	TRBV5-1	TRBJ2-2	TRBD2	TGCGCCAGCAGCCTAGCGGGAAGTTCCGGGGAGCTGTTTTTT	CASSLAGSSGELFF
few	TRBV29-1	TRBJ2-2	TRBD2	TGCAGCGTTGAAATAGTGGCTAGCGGGAGGATAGAAACCGGGGAGCTGTTTTTT	CSVEIVASGRIETGELFF
NA	TRBV30	TRBJ1-1	TRBD1	TGTGCCCGAACCGGACAGGCGAACACTGAAGCTTTCTTT	CARTGQANTEAFF
many	TRBV20-1	TRBJ2-7	NA	TGCAGTGCGCGAAATTCCTACGAGCAGTACTTC	CSARNSYEQYF
many	TRBV5-1	TRBJ1-2	NA	TGCGCCAGCAGCTTGGACCCAGGCCCCTCCTATGGCTACACCTTC	CASSLDPGPSYGYTF
NA	TRBV5-4	TRBJ2-5	TRBD2	TGTGCCAGCAGCTTGGAAGATAGCGGGATGCTCCGCCCAGAAACCCAGTACTTC	CASSLEDSGMLRPETQYF
NA	TRBV10-3	TRBJ2-7	NA	TGTGCCATCAGTGAGGACATTTCACCTTCCTACGAGCAGTACTTC	CAISEDISPSYEQYF
NA	TRBV6-1	TRBJ2-2	TRBD2	TGTGCCAGCAGTGCAGGACTAGCGGGAGGGCCAAGGGCCGGGGAGCTGTTTTTT	CASSAGLAGGPRAGELFF
few	TRBV5-4	TRBJ2-7	NA	TGTGCCAGCAGCTTGGGTAACAGGGTATCCGAGCAGTACTTC	CASSLGNRVSEQYF
many	TRBV2	TRBJ1-4	NA	TGTGCCAGCAGTGAAGCCTCTTCAACTAATGAAAAACTGTTTTTT	CASSEASSTNEKLFF
many	TRBV28	TRBJ2-5	NA	TGTGCCAGCAGTTTGGGTTGGGGAGTGGGTCAAGAGACCCAGTACTTC	CASSLGWGVGQETQYF
many	TRBV20-1	TRBJ2-7	NA	TGCAGTGCCTTTGGCCTCAACTCCTACGAGCAGTACTTC	CSAFGLNSYEQYF